This T cell receptor beta chain was obtained from a study of identical twins. Overall study findings and caveats: Twins' surplus sharing was weaker for beta out-of-frame sequences.

A remark on this clonotype: No antigen is known for it.

Template switching supplied a universal primer site; unique molecular identifiers were carried on the cDNA. TCRdb redid the calling of the 5' RACE reads with MiXCR, one entry per CDR3 protein. This sample has hundreds of thousands of distinct CDR3 sequences; around 8.6% occur once, and the top ten carry approximately 0.94%. The CDR3 spans 16 residues. The germline V and J ends were trimmed by 4 bases and 6 bases, with 18 bases remaining between them. Germline CDR1 SEHNR, CDR2 FQNEAQ (reference sequence). The same specimen was also included in a second study, on yellow fever vaccine responses in identical twins. That report adds: Twins' vaccine T cell responses were reported to seem partly convergent and partly personalized.

This sequence joins TRBV7-9 and TRBJ2-2; D is uncertain. This sequence originates from a woman aged 18-35 years in good health. Sequenced input: PBMCs. The CDR3 loop reads CASSSPMGTSAGELFF. CDR3 nucleotide sequence: TGTGCCAGCAGCTCCCCTATGGGCACTTCGGCCGGGGAGCTGTTTTTT. Supplemented by reference TRBV7-9 and TRBJ2-2, the full variable domain reads DTGVSQNPRHKITKRGQNVTFRCDPISEHNRLYWYRQTLGQGPEFLTYFQNEAQLEKSRLLSDRFSAERPKGSFSTLEIQRTEQGDSAMYLCASSSPMGTSAGELFFGEGSRLTVL.